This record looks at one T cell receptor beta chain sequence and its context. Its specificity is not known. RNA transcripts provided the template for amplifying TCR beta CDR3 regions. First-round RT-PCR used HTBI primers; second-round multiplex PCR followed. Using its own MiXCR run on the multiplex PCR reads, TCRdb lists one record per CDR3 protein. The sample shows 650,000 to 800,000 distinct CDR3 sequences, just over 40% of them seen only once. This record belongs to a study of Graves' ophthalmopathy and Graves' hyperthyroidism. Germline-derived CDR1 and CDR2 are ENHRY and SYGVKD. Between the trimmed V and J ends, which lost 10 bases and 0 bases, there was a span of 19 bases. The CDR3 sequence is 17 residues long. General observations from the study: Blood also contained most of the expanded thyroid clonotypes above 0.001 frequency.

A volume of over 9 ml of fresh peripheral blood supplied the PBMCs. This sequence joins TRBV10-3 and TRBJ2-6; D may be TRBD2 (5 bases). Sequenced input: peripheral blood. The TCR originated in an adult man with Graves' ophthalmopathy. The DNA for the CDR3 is TGTGCCAGCATGAAAGATTCCGGGGACTCTGGGGCCAACGTCCTGACTTTC. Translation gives CASMKDSGDSGANVLTF.